What follows describes a single T cell receptor (beta chain). Its antigen is not identified. Since a much larger clone is just one base distant, this may be a read error. The donors, all healthy, were Caucasians living in Russia, aged about 6 to 90. Around 10 milliliters of peripheral blood were drawn from each donor. A second about 6 to 11 cycle PCR used barcoded and J-beta primers. MiXCR, run by TCRdb on the 5' RACE reads, gives a single entry per CDR3 protein. The data show approximately 800,000 distinct CDR3 sequences, 35% to 60% seen once. CDR1 and CDR2 from the germline V gene are SQVTM and ANQGSEA. V lost 2 bases and J 4 bases, leaving 13 bases between the germline ends. The CDR3 covers 14 residues. This entry belongs to a study of blood T cells in healthy people across ages. Broader study findings: Older individuals had lower TCR beta diversity per million T cells (the decline was roughly linear). No conclusive comparison of naive versus antigen-experienced cells was possible with unsorted PBMCs.

Sequenced input: blood. This clonotype was sampled from an older man in good health. The rearrangement uses TRBV29-1 and TRBJ2-3; no firm D call. The CDR3 coding sequence is TGCAGCGTTGAACCATTGCTCGGTCCAGATACGCAGTATTTT. Translated: CSVEPLLGPDTQYF.